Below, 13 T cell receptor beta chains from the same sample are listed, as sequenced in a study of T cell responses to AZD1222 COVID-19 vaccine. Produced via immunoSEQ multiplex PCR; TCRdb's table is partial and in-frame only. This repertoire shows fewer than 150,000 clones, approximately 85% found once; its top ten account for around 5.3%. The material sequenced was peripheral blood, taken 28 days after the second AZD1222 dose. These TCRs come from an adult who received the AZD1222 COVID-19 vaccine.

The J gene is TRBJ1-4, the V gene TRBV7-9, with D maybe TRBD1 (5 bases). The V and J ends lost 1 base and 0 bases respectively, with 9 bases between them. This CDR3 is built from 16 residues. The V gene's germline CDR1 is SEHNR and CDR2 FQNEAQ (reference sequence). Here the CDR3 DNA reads TGTGCCAGCAGCTTAGTAGGGGCGGCAACTAATGAAAAACTGTTTTTT. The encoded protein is CASSLVGAATNEKLFF.

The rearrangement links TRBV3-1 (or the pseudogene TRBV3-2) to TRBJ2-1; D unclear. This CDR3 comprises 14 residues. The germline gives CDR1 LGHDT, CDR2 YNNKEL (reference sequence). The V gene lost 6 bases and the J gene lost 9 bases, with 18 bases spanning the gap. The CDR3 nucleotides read TGTGCCAGCAGTCTCGGACCCTTGGTTGGTGAGCAGTTCTTC. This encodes CASSLGPLVGEQFF.

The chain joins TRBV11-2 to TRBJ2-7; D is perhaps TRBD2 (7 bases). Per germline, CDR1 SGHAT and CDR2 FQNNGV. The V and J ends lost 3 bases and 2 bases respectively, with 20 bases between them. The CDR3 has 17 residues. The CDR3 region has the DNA TGTGCCAGCAGCTTCACCGTCTGGCGGGGGCCGGCCTACGAGCAGTACTTC. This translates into CASSFTVWRGPAYEQYF.

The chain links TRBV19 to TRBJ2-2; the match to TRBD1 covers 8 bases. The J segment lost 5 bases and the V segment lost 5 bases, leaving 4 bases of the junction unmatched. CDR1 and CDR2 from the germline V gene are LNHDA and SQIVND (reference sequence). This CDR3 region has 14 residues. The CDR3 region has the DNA TGTGCCAGTAGTTTGCAGGGGGCAACCGGGGAGCTGTTTTTT. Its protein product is CASSLQGATGELFF.

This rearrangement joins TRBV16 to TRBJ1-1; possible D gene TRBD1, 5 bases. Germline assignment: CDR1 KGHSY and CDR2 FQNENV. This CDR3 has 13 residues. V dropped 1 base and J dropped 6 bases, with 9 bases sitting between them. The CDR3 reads CASSQWGAAEAFF. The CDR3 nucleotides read TGTGCCAGCAGCCAATGGGGCGCGGCTGAAGCTTTCTTT.

CDR3 nucleotides: TGTGCCAGCAATCTAGGGGAGACCCAGTACTTC. Protein: CASNLGETQYF. V and J are TRBV2 and TRBJ2-5; D not certain. The CDR3 has 11 amino acids. V lost 7 bases and J lost 5, with 8 bases in between. In germline, CDR1 is SNHLY, CDR2 FYNNEI.

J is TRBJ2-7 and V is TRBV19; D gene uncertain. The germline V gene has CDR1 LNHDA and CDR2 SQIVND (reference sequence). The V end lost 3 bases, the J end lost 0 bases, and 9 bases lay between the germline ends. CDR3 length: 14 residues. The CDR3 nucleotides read TGTGCCAGTAGTATTGATGTCAGCTCCTACGAGCAGTACTTC. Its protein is CASSIDVSSYEQYF.

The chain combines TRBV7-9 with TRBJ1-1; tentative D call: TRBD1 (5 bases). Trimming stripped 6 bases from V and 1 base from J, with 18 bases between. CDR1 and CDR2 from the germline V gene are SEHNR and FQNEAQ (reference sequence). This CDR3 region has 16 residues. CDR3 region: CASSFGTGRRNTEAFF. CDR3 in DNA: TGTGCCAGCAGTTTTGGGACGGGAAGACGGAACACTGAAGCTTTCTTT.

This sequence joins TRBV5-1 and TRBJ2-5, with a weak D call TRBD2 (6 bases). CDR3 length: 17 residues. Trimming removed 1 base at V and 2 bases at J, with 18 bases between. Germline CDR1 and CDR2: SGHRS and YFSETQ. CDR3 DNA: TGCGCCAGCAGCTTGACTCCGGGACTTCTGGGGCAAGAGACCCAGTACTTC. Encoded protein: CASSLTPGLLGQETQYF.

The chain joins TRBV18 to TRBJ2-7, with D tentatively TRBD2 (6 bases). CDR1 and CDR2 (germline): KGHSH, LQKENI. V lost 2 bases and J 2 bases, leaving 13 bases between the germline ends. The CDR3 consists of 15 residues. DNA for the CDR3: TGTGCCAGCTCACCAGGGAGCGGGCGGACCTACGAGCAGTACTTC. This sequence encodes CASSPGSGRTYEQYF. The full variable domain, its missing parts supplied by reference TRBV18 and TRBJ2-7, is NAGVMQNPRHLVRRRGQEARLRCSPMKGHSHVYWYRQLPEEGLKFMVYLQKENIIDESGMPKERFSAEFPKEGPSILRIQQVVRGDSAAYFCASSPGSGRTYEQYFGPGTRLTVT.

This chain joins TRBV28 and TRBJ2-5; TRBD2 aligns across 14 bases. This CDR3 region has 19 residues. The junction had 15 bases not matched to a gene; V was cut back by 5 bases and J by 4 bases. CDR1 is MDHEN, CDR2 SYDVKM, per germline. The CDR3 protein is CASSTMGLAGETGTETQYF. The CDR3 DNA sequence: TGTGCCAGCAGTACCATGGGACTAGCGGGAGAGACTGGGACAGAGACCCAGTACTTC.

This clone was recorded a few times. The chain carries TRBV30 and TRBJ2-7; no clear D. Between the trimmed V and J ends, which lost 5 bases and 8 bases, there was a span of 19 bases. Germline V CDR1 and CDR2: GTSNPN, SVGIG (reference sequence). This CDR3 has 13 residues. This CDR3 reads CAWAATGKIKQYF. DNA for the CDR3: TGTGCCTGGGCTGCGACTGGAAAGATCAAGCAGTACTTC.

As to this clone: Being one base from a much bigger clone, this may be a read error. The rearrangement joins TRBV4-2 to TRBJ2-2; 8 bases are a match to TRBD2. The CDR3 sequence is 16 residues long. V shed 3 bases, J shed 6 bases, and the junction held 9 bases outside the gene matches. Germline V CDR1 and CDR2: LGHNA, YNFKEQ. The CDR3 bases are TGTGCCAGCAGCCACGACCGGGGGGGGTTGGCCGGGGAGCTGTTTTTT. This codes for CASSHDRGGLAGELFF.